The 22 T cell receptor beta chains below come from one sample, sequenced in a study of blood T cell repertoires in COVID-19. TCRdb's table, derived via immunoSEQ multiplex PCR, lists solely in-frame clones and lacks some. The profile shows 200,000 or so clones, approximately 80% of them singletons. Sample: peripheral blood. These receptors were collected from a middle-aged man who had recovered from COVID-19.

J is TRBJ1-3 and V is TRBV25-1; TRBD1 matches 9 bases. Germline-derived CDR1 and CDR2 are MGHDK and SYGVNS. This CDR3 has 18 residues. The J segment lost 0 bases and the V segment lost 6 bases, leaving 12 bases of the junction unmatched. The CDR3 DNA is TGTGCCAGCAGCCCTCCCCCGGGACAGGGAGACTCTGGAAACACCATATATTTT. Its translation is CASSPPPGQGDSGNTIYF.

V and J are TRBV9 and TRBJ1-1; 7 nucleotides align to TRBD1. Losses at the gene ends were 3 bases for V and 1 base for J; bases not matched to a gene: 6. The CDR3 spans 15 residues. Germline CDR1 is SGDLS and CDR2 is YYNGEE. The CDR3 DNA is TGTGCCAGCAGCGCCGGGACAGATAAGAACACTGAAGCTTTCTTT. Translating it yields CASSAGTDKNTEAFF.

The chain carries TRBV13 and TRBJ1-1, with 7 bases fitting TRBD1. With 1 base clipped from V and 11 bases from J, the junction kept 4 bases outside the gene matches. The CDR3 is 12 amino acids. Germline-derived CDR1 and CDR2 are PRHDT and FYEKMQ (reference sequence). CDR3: CASSLETGRAFF. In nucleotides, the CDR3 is TGTGCCAGCAGCTTAGAGACAGGGAGGGCTTTCTTT.

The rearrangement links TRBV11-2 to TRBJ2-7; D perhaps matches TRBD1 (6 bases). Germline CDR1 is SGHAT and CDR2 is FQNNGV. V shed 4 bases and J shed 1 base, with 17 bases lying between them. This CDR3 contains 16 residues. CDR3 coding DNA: TGTGCCAGCAGCTCTCAGCCCGGGACACTATCCTACGAGCAGTACTTC. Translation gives CASSSQPGTLSYEQYF. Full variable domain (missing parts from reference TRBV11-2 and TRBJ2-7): EAGVAQSPRYKIIEKRQSVAFWCNPISGHATLYWYQQILGQGPKLLIQFQNNGVVDDSQLPKDRFSAERLKGVDSTLKIQPAKLEDSAVYLCASSSQPGTLSYEQYFGPGTRLTVT.

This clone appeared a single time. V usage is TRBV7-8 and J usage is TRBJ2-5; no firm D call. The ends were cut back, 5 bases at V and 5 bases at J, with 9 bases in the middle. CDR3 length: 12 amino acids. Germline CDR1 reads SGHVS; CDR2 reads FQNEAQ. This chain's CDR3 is CASSRMLETQYF. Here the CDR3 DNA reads TGTGCCAGCAGCCGCATGTTGGAGACCCAGTACTTC.

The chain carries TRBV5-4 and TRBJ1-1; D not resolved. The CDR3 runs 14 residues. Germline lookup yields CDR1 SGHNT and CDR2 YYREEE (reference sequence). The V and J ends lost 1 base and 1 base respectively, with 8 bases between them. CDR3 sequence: CASSLMSGNTEAFF. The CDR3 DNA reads TGTGCCAGCAGCTTGATGTCCGGGAACACTGAAGCTTTCTTT.

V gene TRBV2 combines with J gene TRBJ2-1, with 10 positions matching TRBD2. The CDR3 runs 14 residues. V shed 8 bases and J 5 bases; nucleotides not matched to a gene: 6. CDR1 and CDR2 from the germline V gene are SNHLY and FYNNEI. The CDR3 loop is CASETSGSNNEQFF. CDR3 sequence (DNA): TGTGCCAGCGAGACTAGCGGGTCTAACAATGAGCAGTTCTTC.

The CDR3 coding sequence is TGTGCCCTCCAAGCGGGAGGGTCCTACGAGCAGTACTTC. Translating it yields CALQAGGSYEQYF. This sequence joins TRBV30 and TRBJ2-7; 10 bases agree with TRBD2. V was clipped by 8 bases and J by 1 base; unmatched bases: 5. CDR3 size: 13 residues. Germline CDR1 and CDR2: GTSNPN and SVGIG (reference sequence). The entire variable domain, with the rest obtained from reference TRBV30 and TRBJ2-7, is as follows: SQTIHQWPATLVQPVGSPLSLECTVEGTSNPNLYWYRQAAGRGLQLLFYSVGIGQISSEVPQNLSASRPQDRQFILSSKKLLLSDSGFYLCALQAGGSYEQYFGPGTRLTVT.

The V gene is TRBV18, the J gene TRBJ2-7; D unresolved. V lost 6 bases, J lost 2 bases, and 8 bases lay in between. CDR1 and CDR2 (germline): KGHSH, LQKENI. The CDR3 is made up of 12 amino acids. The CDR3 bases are TGTGCCAGCTCTCAGGAAACCTACGAGCAGTACTTC. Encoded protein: CASSQETYEQYF.

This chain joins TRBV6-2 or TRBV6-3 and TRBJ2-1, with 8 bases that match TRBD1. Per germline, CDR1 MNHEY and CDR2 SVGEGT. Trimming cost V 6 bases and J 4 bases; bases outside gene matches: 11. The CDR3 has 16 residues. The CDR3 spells CASSRQGAATYNEQFF. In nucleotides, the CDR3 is TGTGCCAGCAGCCGGCAGGGGGCTGCAACGTACAATGAGCAGTTCTTC.

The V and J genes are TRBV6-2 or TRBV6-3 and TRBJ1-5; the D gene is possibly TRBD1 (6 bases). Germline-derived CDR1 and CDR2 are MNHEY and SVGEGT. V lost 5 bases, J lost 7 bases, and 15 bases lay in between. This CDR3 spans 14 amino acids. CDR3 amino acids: CASSNQGHWQPQHF. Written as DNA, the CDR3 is TGTGCCAGCAGTAACCAGGGACACTGGCAGCCCCAGCATTTT.

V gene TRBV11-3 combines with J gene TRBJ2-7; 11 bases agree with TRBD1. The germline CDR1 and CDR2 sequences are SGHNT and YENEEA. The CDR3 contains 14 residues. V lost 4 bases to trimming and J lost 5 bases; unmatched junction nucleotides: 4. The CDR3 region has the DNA TGTGCCAGCAGCTCTTGGGACAGGGGGGACGAGCAGTACTTC. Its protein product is CASSSWDRGDEQYF.

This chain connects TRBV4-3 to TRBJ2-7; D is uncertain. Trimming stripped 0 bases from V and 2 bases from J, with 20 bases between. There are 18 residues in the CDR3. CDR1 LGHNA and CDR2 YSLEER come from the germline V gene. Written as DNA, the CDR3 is TGCGCCAGCAGCCAAGATAGGCAGGTTCAATGGGTCGCCTACGAGCAGTACTTC. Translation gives CASSQDRQVQWVAYEQYF.

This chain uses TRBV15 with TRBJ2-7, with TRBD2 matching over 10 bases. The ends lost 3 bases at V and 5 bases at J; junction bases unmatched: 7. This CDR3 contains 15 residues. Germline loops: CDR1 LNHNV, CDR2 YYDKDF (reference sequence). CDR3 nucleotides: TGTGCCACCAGCAGCAGCGGGAGGGCCAGGGACGAGCAGTACTTC. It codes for CATSSSGRARDEQYF. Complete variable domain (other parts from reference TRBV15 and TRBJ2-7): DAMVIQNPRYQVTQFGKPVTLSCSQTLNHNVMYWYQQKSSQAPKLLFHYYDKDFNNEADTPDNFQSRRPNTSFCFLDIRSPGLGDTAMYLCATSSSGRARDEQYFGPGTRLTVT.

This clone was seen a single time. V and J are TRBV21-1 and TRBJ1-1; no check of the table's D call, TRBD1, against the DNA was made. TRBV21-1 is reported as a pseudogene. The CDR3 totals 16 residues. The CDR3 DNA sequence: TGTGCCAGCAGCAATTGCCCCTCCGAGGGGGCCGGTGAAGCTTTCTTT. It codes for CASSNCPSEGAGEAFF.

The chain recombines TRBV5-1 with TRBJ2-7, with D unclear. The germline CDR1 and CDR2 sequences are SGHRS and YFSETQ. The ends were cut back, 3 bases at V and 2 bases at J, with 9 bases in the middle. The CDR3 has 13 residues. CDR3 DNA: TGCGCCAGCAGCTCTACCCCCCCCTACGAGCAGTACTTC. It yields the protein CASSSTPPYEQYF.

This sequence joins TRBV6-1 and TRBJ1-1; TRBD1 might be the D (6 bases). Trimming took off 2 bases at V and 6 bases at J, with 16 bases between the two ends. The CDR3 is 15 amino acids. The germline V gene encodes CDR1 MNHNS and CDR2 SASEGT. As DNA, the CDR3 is TGTGCCAGCAGTGAATACGGGGGGCTAGGGGCTGAAGCTTTCTTT. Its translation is CASSEYGGLGAEAFF.

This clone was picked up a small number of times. The CDR3 nucleotides are TGTGCCAGCAGCCCGGGACTAGCTTCGGATGAGCAGTTCTTC. As protein: CASSPGLASDEQFF. The rearrangement links TRBV9 to TRBJ2-1; 9 bases agree with TRBD2. There are 14 residues in the CDR3. CDR1 SGDLS and CDR2 YYNGEE come from the germline V gene. Germline trimming cut 4 bases from V and 8 bases from J; bases unmatched to any gene: 7.

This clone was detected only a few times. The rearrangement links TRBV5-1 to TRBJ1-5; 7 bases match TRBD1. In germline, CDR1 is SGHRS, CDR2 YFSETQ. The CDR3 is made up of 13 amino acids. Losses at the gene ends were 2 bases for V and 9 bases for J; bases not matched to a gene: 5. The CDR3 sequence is CASSFRGSGPQHF. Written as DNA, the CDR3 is TGCGCCAGCAGCTTCAGGGGGTCAGGGCCCCAGCATTTT.

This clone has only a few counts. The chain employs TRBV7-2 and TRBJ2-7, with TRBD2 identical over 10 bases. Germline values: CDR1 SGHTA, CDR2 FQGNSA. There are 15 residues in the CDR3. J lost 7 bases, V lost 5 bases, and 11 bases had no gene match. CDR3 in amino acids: CASSLTSGIGGEQYF. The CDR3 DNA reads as TGTGCCAGCAGCCTCACTAGCGGGATAGGTGGGGAGCAGTACTTC.

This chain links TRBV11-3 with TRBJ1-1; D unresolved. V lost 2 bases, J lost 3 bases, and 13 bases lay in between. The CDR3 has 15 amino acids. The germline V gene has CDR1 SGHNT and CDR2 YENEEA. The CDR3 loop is CASSLYTPSYTEAFF. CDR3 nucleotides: TGTGCCAGCAGCTTATACACGCCTAGCTACACTGAAGCTTTCTTT.

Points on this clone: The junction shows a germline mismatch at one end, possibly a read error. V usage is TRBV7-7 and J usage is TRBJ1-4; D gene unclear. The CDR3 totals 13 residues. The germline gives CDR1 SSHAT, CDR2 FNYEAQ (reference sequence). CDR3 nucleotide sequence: TGTGCTAGCAGCTTAGGGCTTAATGAAAAACTGTTTTTT. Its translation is CASSLGLNEKLFF.